This T cell receptor beta chain was retrieved from a study of T cells in Graves' hyperthyroidism and ophthalmopathy (dated by TCRdb to about 2019). Study-level background: Peripheral blood was sampled at the time of initial diagnosis, prior to any treatment. A discovery cohort of roughly 96 patients, 43 with Graves' ophthalmopathy and 57 with stable Graves' hyperthyroidism, was used to find distinguishing TCR V-J signatures. Prospective prediction of ophthalmopathy was tested in an independent validation cohort consisting of roughly 20 hyperthyroidism patients and more than 15 patients who later progressed to ophthalmopathy. The roughly 91 discovery patients were randomly split 7:3 into training and test sets. The study also compared thyroid tissue and blood T-cell repertoires from a handful of Graves' hyperthyroidism patients. Following sampling, methimazole starting at 30 mg daily was given to hyperthyroidism patients, and high-dose intravenous methylprednisolone was given to ophthalmopathy patients. TCR Vbeta CDR3 sequencing of 140 or so peripheral blood samples (approximately 44 ophthalmopathy, 70 to 85 hyperthyroidism and approximately 17 progressor patients) is reported in the paper.

Ophthalmopathy patients had moderately to severely active disease, with a Clinical Activity Score of 3 or more, a NOSPECS grade of 4 or more, and a disease duration of less than 3 months. The study excluded patients with uncontrolled infections, other autoimmune diseases, pregnancy or lactation. Diagnoses relied on clinical symptoms, serum thyroxine and TRAb, thyroid ultrasound and orbital computed tomography. Ficoll-Paque density gradient centrifugation was used to isolate PBMCs from approximately 10 ml of fresh peripheral blood. Trizol reagent was used to extract total RNA, and RNA quality was then checked on an Agilent 2100 Bioanalyzer. Overall results and qualifications from the work: In cross-validation, a model built on a 13 V-J signature told ophthalmopathy apart from stable hyperthyroidism with approximately 90% sensitivity and 81% to 82% specificity, and in testing the same model reached 80%/75%. During validation, the model predicted progression to ophthalmopathy a median of around 6 months ahead of onset, with almost 71% sensitivity and roughly 72% specificity. No statistical method was used to fix the sample size in advance, and group allocation was not hidden from the investigators. Most expanded thyroid clonotypes (frequency above 0.001) were also found in blood, which suggests that blood repertoires may mirror thyroid immune responses.

This clonotype was counted many times. The clone's antigen remains unknown. There are no base qualities to consult, and no much larger clone falls within one base. TCR beta CDR3 regions were amplified from RNA transcripts. For the first round of RT-PCR on the TCR CDR3, the HTBI primer set was used together with the Qiagen OneStep RT-PCR kit. Libraries were constructed in a second round of multiplex PCR, after which size selection and purification were performed. Libraries were sequenced paired-end with 100 bp reads on an Illumina HiSeq2000. The authors' pipeline ran thus. SOAPnuke was used to process the raw data, throwing out any read that contained adapters or uncalled bases, had a mean Phred below 15, or lacked an exact constant-primer or identifier match. COPE v1.2.5 was used to merge high-quality paired reads, and clonotypes were defined as unique nucleotide sequences. Clonotypes were aligned to IMGT TRBV, TRBD and TRBJ reference segments using MiTCR v1.1. The analysis was restricted to V-J combinations with a frequency above 0.0001, which together covered just over 98% of the repertoires. A TCS score was defined as the ratio of F50 (clonal expansion) to E x V (chaos), with BLOSUM62-based TCRdist applied between CDR3 peptides within each V-J. Welch's t-statistics and random forest reduced several hundred V-J features to around 14, which were used in a naive Bayes classifier (R e1071). The public reads were run again by TCRdb, first through fastp at Q25 and then through MiXCR, and only productive beta chains were kept. Identical CDR3 proteins give one entry, which carries the most common genes and DNA. The V and J calls and clone size come from TCRdb's table, not from the authors' own analysis. The sample profile shows 200,000 to 250,000 distinct CDR3 sequences; roughly 15% of them were found once. Together, the top ten hold around 28% of the sample.

CDR1 and CDR2 are read off the germline V gene as SGDLS and YYNGEE. V is shortened by 4 bases, J by 1 base, and the region joining them spans 12 bases. The CDR3 holds 14 amino acids from the cysteine to the phenylalanine. The CDR3 DNA has 42 bases and is translated from base 1. The sequenced sample consisted of blood. The rearranged chain carries TRBV9 and TRBJ2-7; the D segment cannot be called with confidence. This receptor was identified in a woman aged 18-35 years with Graves' ophthalmopathy. The sequence in DNA is TGTGCCAGCAGCTCCAACGTAGAATCCTACGAGCAGTACTTC. Its amino acids are CASSSNVESYEQYF.